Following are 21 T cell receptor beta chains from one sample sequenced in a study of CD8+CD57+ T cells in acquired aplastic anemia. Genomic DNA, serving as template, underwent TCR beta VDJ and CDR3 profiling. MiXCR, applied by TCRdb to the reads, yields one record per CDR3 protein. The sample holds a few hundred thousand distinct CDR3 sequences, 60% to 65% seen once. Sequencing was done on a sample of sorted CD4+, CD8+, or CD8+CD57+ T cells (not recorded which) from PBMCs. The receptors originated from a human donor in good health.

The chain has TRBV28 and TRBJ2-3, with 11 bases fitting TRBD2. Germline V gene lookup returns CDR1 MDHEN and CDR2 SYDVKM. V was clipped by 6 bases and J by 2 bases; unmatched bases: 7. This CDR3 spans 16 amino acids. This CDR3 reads CASSGTSGRSTDTQYF. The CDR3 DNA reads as TGTGCCAGCAGCGGTACTAGCGGGAGATCCACAGATACGCAGTATTTT.

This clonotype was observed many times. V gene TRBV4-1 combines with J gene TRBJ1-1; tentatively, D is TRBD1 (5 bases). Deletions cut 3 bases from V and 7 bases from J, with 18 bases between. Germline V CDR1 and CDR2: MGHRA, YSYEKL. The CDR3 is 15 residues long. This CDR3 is CASSHSIQEPIEAFF. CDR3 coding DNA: TGCGCCAGCAGCCACTCCATACAGGAACCGATTGAAGCTTTCTTT.

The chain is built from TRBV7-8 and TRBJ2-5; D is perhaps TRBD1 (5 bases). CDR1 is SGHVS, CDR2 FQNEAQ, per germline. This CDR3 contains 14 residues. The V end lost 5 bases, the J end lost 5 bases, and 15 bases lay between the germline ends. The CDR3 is CASSLGDPGETQYF. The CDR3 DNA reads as TGTGCCAGCAGCCTAGGGGATCCCGGGGAGACCCAGTACTTC.

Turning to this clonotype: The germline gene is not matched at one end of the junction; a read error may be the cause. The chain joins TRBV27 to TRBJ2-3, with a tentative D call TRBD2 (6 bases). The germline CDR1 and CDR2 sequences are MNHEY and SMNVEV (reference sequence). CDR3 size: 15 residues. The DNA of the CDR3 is TGTGCCAGCAGTGGTTTCGGGGGAAGAACAGATACGCAGTATTTC. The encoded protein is CASSGFGGRTDTQYF.

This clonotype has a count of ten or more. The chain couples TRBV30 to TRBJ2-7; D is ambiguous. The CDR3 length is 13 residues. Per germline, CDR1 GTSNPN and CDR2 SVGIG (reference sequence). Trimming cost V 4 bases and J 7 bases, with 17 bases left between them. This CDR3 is CAWTHRGGREQYF. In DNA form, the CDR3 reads TGTGCCTGGACCCACAGAGGCGGAAGGGAGCAGTACTTC.

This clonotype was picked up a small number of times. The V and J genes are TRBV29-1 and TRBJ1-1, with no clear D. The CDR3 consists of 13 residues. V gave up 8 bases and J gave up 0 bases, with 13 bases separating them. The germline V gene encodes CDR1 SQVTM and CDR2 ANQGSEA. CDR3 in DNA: TGCAGCTGCGTCCTGGCTCTGAACACTGAAGCTTTCTTT. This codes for CSCVLALNTEAFF.

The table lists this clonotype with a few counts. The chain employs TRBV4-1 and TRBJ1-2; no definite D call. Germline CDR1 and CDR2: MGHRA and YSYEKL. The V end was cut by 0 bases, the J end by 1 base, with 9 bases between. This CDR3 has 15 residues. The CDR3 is CASSQDRQDNYGYTF. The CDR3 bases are TGCGCCAGCAGCCAAGATCGTCAGGATAACTATGGCTACACCTTC.

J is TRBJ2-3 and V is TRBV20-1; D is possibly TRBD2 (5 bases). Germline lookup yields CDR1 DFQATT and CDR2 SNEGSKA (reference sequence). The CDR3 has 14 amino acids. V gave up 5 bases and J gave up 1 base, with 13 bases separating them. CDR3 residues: CSALISVGTDTQYF. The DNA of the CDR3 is TGCAGTGCTCTCATTAGCGTCGGCACAGATACGCAGTATTTT.

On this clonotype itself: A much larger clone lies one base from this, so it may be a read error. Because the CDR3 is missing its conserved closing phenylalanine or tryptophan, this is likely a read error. As DNA, the CDR3 is TGTGCCAGCAGTTGGACCCGGGACAGGGGCTACAATGAGCAGTTCCTC. Translating gives CASSWTRDRGYNEQFL. The V gene is TRBV25-1, the J gene TRBJ2-1; TRBD1 matches at 10 bases. The length of the CDR3 is 16 residues. V lost 5 bases to trimming and J lost 3 bases; unmatched junction nucleotides: 7. CDR1 and CDR2 from the germline V gene are MGHDK and SYGVNS.

The CDR3 bases are TGCAGTGCTACCCCGAAATCAGGCACCGGGTACTTC. As protein: CSATPKSGTGYF. The V call is TRBV20-1, the J call TRBJ2-5, with D unclear. There are 12 residues in the CDR3. The germline V gene has CDR1 DFQATT and CDR2 SNEGSKA (reference sequence). V gave up 4 bases and J gave up 13 bases, with 19 bases separating them.

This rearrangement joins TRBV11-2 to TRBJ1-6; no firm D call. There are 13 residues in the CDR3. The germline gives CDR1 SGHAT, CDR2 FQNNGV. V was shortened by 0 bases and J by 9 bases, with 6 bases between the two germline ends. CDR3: CASSLDAASPLHF. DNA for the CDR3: TGTGCCAGCAGCTTAGATGCGGCTTCACCCCTCCACTTT.

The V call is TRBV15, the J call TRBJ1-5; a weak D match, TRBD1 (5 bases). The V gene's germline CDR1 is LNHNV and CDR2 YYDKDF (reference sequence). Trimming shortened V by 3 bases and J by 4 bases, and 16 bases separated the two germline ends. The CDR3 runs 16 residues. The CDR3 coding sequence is TGTGCCACCAGCAGGGACCCGGGACGCAAAAATCAGCCCCAGCATTTT. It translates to CATSRDPGRKNQPQHF.

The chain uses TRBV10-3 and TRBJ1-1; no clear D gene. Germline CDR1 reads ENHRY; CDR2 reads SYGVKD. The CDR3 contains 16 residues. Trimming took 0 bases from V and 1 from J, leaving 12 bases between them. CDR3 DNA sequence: TGTGCCATCAGTGAGTCGAGAGGCCGGACGAACACTGAAGCTTTCTTT. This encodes CAISESRGRTNTEAFF.

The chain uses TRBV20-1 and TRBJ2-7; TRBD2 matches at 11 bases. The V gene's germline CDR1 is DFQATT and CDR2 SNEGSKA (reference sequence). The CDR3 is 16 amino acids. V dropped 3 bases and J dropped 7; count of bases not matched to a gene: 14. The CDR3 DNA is TGCAGTGCTAGCTCAATGGGAACTAGCGGGAGTTATGAGCAGTACTTC. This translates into CSASSMGTSGSYEQYF.

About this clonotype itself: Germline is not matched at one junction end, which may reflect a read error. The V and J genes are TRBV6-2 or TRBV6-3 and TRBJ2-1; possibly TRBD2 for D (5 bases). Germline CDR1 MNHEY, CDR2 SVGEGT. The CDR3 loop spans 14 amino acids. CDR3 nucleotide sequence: TGTGCCAGCAGCTCATATACTAGTGGCAATGAGGAGTTCTTC. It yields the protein CASSSYTSGNEEFF.

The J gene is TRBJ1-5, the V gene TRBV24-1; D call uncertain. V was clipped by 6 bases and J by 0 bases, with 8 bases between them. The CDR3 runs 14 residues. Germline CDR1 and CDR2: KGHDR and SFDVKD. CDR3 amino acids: CATSSIHSNQPQHF. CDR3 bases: TGTGCCACCAGTAGTATTCATAGCAATCAGCCCCAGCATTTT.

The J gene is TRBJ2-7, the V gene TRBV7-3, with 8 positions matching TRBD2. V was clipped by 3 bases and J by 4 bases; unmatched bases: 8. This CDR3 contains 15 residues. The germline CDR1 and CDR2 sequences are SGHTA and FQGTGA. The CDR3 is CASSFSGVAPYEQYF. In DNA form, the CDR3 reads TGTGCCAGCAGCTTTAGCGGGGTCGCGCCATACGAGCAGTACTTC. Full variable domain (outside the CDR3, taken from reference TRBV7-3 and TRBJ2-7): GAGVSQTPSNKVTEKGKYVELRCDPISGHTALYWYRQSLGQGPEFLIYFQGTGAADDSGLPNDRFFAVRPEGSVSTLKIQRTERGDSAVYLCASSFSGVAPYEQYFGPGTRLTVT.

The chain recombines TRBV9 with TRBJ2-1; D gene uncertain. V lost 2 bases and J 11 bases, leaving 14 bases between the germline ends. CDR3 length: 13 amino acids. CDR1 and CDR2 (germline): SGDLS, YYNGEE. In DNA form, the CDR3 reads TGTGCCAGCAGCGTCAAGGTCGTTGGGCAGCAGTTCTTC. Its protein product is CASSVKVVGQQFF.

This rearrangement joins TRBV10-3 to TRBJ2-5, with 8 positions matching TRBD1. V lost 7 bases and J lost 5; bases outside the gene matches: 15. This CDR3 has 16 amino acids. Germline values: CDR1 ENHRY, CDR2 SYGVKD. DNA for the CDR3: TGTGCCATCAACGACAGGGGCGACCGTGACGGGGAGACCCAGTACTTC. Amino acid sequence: CAINDRGDRDGETQYF.

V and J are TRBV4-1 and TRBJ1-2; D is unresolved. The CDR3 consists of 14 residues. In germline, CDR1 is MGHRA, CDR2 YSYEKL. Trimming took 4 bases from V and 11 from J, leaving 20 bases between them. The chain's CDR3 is CASSLRTSGIGYTF. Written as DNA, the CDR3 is TGCGCCAGCAGCCTTAGGACTAGCGGGATTGGATACACCTTC.

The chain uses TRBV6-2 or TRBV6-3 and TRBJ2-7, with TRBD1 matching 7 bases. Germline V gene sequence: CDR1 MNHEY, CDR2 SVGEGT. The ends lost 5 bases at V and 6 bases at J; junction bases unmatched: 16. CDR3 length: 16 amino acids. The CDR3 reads CASSHLSGTVTGEQYF. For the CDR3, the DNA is TGTGCCAGCAGTCACCTGTCCGGGACAGTAACTGGCGAGCAGTACTTC.